This TCR beta chain is from a study of T cells expressing NK-cell markers. Study findings and constraints: Dominant NKG2C+ clonotype frequencies of 1.0-7.0% of CD8+ T cells were measured in over 5 donors.

Germline V gene sequence: CDR1 SNHLY, CDR2 FYNNEI. This CDR3 has 12 residues. Regarding this clonotype: The antigen remains unidentified.

TCRdb reanalyzed the 5' RACE reads, giving one entry per CDR3 protein sequence and no DNA. This sample's clone table lists over 350,000 distinct CDR3 sequences. Sequences were obtained from blood T cells: a sorted CD56 or NKG2C T cell subset, CD4+ or CD8+ T cells, or bulk PBMC T cells (not recorded which). The chain recombines TRBV2 with TRBJ2-7; as DNA is missing, the TRBD1 call by TCRdb cannot be tested. The sequence was collected from a woman aged 50 to 60 in good health. The CDR3 spells CASSDPLKEQYF. Variable domain in full (rest from reference TRBV2 and TRBJ2-7): EPEVTQTPSHQVTQMGQEVILRCVPISNHLYFYWYRQILGQKVEFLVSFYNNEISEKSEIFDDQFSVERPDGSNFTLKIRSTKLEDSAMYFCASSDPLKEQYFGPGTRLTVT.